The clone carrying this TCR beta chain was seen a single time. Its antigen remains unknown. The sample comes from a study of T cells after yellow fever vaccination. Looking at the study overall: Each low-cell-number fraction was prepared by means of SMART-Seq v4 Ultra Low Input. Study-wide results and limits: It was the secondary response that reached its peak faster, day 5 versus 15, but it was weaker. Subsequent booster samples again held most clones from primary vaccination (roughly 96% CD4, approximately 85% CD8).

TCRdb reprocessed the 5' RACE reads with MiXCR, giving one entry per CDR3 protein. This sample has about 580,000 distinct CDR3 sequences; roughly a sixth occur once, and the top ten carry roughly 17%. This CDR3 is built from 13 residues. Germline V lookup: CDR1 SGHDT, CDR2 YYEEEE. The V and J ends lost 3 bases and 0 bases respectively, with 7 bases between them. The sequence derives from a man aged 18-30 years who received the YFV17D yellow fever vaccine. This sample comprised PBMCs, obtained more than 4 days after the first yellow fever vaccination. V gene TRBV5-6 combines with J gene TRBJ2-7; no reliable D call. CDR3 residues: CASSYGVSYEQYF. In DNA, the CDR3 is TGTGCCAGCAGCTATGGGGTCTCCTACGAGCAGTACTTC.